A selection of T cell receptor beta chains follows, all from one sample in a study of CD8 T cells in ankylosing spondylitis. TCRdb fed the 5' RACE reads into MiXCR, producing one record per CDR3 protein. This table holds fewer than 500,000 distinct CDR3 sequences, more than 20% found once. Input material: blood, either unsorted or a sorted T cell fraction (not recorded which). All receptors come from a male donor with ankylosing spondylitis. The CDR3 runs from the conserved cysteine through the conserved F or W. D genes are given only for firm matches. Clone size, where shown, is once, few, many, or a class for clones that have expanded.

TRBJ2-1 | . | TRBV28 | . | CASSFSGPRYNEQFF | TGTGCCAGCAGTTTCAGCGGTCCCAGGTACAATGAGCAGTTCTTC
TRBJ2-7 | few | TRBV14 | TRBD2 | CASSQLGLAGGFSYEQYF | TGTGCCAGCAGCCAACTTGGACTAGCGGGAGGGTTTTCCTACGAGCAGTACTTC
TRBJ2-2 | . | TRBV20-1 | . | CSALGRIYTGELFF | TGCAGTGCCCTGGGGCGGATATACACCGGGGAGCTGTTTTTT
TRBJ2-5 | few | TRBV20-1 | . | CSARDLSGRETQYF | TGCAGTGCTAGAGATCTTTCAGGGAGAGAGACCCAGTACTTC
TRBJ2-1 | . | TRBV6-2/TRBV6-3 | . | CASSYDSYKVNEQFF | TGTGCCAGCAGTTACGACAGCTACAAGGTCAATGAGCAGTTCTTC
TRBJ2-3 | few | TRBV20-1 | . | CSATRGNTDTQYF | TGCAGTGCTACGAGGGGGAACACAGATACGCAGTATTTT
TRBJ1-5 | few | TRBV15 | . | CATSRAGGLANQPQHF | TGTGCCACCAGCAGAGCGGGGGGGTTGGCCAATCAGCCCCAGCATTTT
TRBJ2-2 | few | TRBV11-2 | TRBD2 | CASSLDPRLASTGELFF | TGTGCCAGCAGCTTAGACCCCCGACTAGCGTCAACCGGGGAGCTGTTTTTT
TRBJ2-7 | few | TRBV6-5 | . | CASSYSNNLAFEQYF | TGTGCCAGCAGTTACTCGAATAATCTGGCCTTCGAGCAGTACTTC
TRBJ2-2 | many | TRBV29-1 | . | CSVDFGTNGELFF | TGCAGCGTTGATTTTGGTACAAACGGGGAGCTGTTTTTT
TRBJ2-3 | few | TRBV10-2 | TRBD2 | CASQLAGYQDTQYF | TGCGCCAGCCAACTAGCGGGATACCAAGATACGCAGTATTTT
TRBJ2-3 | . | TRBV7-2 | TRBD2 | CASSWGTSGTDTQYF | TGTGCCAGCAGCTGGGGGACTAGCGGCACAGATACGCAGTATTTT
TRBJ1-2 | few | TRBV18 | TRBD1 | CASSPPTGAGYTF | TGTGCCAGCTCACCCCCGACAGGGGCTGGCTACACCTTC
TRBJ1-1 | . | TRBV4-1 | TRBD1 | CASSHYGTVNTEAFF | TGCGCCAGCAGCCATTACGGGACAGTGAACACTGAAGCTTTCTTT
TRBJ2-7 | . | TRBV29-1 | TRBD2 | CSVLGLAVYEQYF | TGCAGCGTCCTTGGACTAGCGGTTTACGAGCAGTACTTC
TRBJ2-5 | many | TRBV5-6 | . | CASSPYRLEETQYF | TGTGCCAGCAGTCCTTACCGGCTAGAAGAGACCCAGTACTTC
TRBJ1-1 | few | TRBV6-5 | . | CASNLQGGTEAFF | TGTGCCAGCAATTTACAGGGTGGGACTGAAGCTTTCTTT
TRBJ2-3 | . | TRBV28 | . | CASSWVEGYGMPDTQYF | TGTGCCAGCAGTTGGGTCGAGGGATACGGGATGCCAGATACGCAGTATTTT